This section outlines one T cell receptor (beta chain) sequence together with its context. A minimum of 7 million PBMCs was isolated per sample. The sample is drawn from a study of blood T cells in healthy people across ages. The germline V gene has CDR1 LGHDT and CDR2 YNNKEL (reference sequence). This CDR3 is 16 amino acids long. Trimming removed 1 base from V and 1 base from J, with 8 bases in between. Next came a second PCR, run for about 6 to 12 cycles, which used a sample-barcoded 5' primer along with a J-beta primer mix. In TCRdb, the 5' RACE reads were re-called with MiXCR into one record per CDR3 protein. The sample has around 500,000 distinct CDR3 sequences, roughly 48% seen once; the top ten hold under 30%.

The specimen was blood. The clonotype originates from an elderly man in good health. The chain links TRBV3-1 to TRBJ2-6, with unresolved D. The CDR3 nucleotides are TGTGCCAGCAGCCAAGTTTTTCCTTCTGGGGCCAACGTCCTGACTTTC. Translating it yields CASSQVFPSGANVLTF.